One TCR beta chain is described in this entry. The CDR3 is made up of 12 amino acids. The germline CDR1 and CDR2 sequences are MNHEY and SVGAGI. J lost 6 bases, V lost 8 bases, and 6 bases had no gene match. The method was immunoSEQ multiplex PCR; TCRdb's version includes in-frame clones alone and lacks a portion of them. The sample consists of 440,000 or so clones, around 91% of them appearing once. These data are taken from a study of Ad26.COV2.S vaccination and SARS-CoV-2 variants. For the study at large: COV1001, an Ad26.COV2.S trial, supplied this vaccine-arm donor. Doses of Ad26.COV2.S were injected into muscle once or twice, 56 days apart.

The treatment here: around 19 received Ad26.COV2.S at low or high dose, single or two shots; several received placebo; per-sample allocation not given. Vaccine and placebo recipients were sampled on day 63 after the first injection. The vaccine delivered Wuhan-strain SARS-CoV-2 spike through an Ad26 vector. The receptor was isolated from a person aged 18 to 59 who received the Ad26.COV2.S COVID-19 vaccine or a placebo. The rearrangement uses TRBV6-5 and TRBJ2-7, with TRBD2 matching 8 bases. This sample comprised peripheral blood, obtained in a trial of Ad26.COV2.S vaccine versus placebo. CDR3 nucleotide sequence: TGTGCCAGCGGCGGGACTAGGGCCGAGCAGTACTTC. Translating gives CASGGTRAEQYF.